Sequencing of this T cell receptor beta chain was carried out in a study of shared clonotypes between healthy human individuals. Trimming took 5 bases from V and 5 from J, leaving 12 bases between them. Germline V gene lookup returns CDR1 MDHEN and CDR2 SYDVKM. The CDR3 totals 13 residues. The assay was run at deep level. The table came from immunoSEQ multiplex PCR; TCRdb's copy has only in-frame clones and leaves some out. This table holds 2 million to 3 million clones, 93% found once. The chain is built from TRBV28 and TRBJ1-2, with D perhaps matching TRBD1 (5 bases). Material: naive CD4+ T cells from PBMCs. The subset denotes: CD45RA+ positively selected. This receptor was identified in a man between 18 and 29 years old in good health. Some clones in this sample may be carry-over from other donors' samples. CDR3 sequence: CASSPSKGYGYTF. The CDR3 DNA reads as TGTGCCAGCAGTCCCTCGAAGGGGTATGGCTACACCTTC.